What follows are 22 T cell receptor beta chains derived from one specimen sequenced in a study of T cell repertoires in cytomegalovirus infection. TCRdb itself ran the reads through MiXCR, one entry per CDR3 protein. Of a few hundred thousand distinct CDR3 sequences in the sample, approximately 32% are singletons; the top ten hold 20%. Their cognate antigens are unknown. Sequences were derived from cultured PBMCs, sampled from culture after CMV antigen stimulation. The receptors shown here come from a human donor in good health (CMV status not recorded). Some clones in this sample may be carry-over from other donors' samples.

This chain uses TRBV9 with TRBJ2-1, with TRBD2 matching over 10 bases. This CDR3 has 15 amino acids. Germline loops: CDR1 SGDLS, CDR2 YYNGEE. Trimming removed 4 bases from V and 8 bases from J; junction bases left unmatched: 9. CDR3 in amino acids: CASSSRWTSGYEQFF. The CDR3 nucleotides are TGTGCCAGCAGCTCCCGTTGGACTAGCGGCTATGAGCAGTTCTTC.

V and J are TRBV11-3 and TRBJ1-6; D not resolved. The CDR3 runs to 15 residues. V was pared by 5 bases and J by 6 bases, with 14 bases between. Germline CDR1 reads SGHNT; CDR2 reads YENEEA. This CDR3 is CASSDGGHLNSPLHF. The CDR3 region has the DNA TGTGCCAGCAGCGACGGTGGGCACCTTAATTCACCCCTCCACTTT.

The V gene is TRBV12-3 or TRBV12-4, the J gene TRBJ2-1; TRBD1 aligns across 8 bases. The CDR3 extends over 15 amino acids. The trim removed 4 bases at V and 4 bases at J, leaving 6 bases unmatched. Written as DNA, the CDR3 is TGTGCCAGCAGTTCCGGGACAGGCCAATACAATGAGCAGTTCTTC. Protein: CASSSGTGQYNEQFF.

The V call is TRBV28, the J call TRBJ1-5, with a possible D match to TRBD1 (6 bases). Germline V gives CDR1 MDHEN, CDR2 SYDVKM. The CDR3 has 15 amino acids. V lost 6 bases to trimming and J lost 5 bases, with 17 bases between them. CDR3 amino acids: CASRPPTGGHQPQHF. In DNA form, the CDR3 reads TGTGCCAGCAGACCGCCGACAGGAGGGCATCAGCCCCAGCATTTT.

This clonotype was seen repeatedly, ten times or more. For the CDR3, the DNA is TGTGCCAGCAGCGGACTAGCGGGAGGGTACGAGCAGTACTTC. It is translated as CASSGLAGGYEQYF. The chain has TRBV7-2 and TRBJ2-7; 15 bases match TRBD2. After removal of 5 bases from V and 4 bases from J, the junction contained 0 bases not matched to a gene. Germline assignment: CDR1 SGHTA and CDR2 FQGNSA. The CDR3 covers 14 residues.

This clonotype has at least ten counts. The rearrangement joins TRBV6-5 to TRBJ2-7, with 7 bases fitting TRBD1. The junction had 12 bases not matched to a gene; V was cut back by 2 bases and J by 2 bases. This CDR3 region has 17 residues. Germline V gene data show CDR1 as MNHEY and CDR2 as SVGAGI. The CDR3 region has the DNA TGTGCCAGCAGTTACCGTCGGGACAGCAAAATCCCCTACGAGCAGTACTTC. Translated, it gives CASSYRRDSKIPYEQYF.

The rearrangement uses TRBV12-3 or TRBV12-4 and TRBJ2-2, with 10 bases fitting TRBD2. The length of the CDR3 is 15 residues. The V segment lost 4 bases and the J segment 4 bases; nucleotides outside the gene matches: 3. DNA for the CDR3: TGTGCCAGCAGTTGGGGACTAGCGACCACCGGGGAGCTGTTTTTT. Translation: CASSWGLATTGELFF.

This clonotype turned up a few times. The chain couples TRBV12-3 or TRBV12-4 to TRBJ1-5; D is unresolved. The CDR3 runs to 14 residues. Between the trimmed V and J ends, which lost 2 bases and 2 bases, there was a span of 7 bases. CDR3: CASSLRYGNQPQHF. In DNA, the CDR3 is TGTGCCAGCAGTTTAAGGTATGGCAATCAGCCCCAGCATTTT.

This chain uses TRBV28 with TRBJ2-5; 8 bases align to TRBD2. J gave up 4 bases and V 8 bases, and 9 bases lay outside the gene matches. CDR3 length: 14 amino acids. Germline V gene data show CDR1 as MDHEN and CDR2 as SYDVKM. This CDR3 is CASALVAGGETQYF. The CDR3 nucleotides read TGTGCCAGCGCCTTGGTGGCGGGAGGAGAGACCCAGTACTTC.

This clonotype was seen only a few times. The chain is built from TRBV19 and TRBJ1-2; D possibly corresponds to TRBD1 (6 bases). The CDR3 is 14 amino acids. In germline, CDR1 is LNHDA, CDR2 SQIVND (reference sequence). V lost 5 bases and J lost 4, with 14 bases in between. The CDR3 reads CASSEQGGIYGYTF. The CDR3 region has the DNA TGTGCCAGTAGTGAACAGGGAGGAATCTATGGCTACACCTTC.

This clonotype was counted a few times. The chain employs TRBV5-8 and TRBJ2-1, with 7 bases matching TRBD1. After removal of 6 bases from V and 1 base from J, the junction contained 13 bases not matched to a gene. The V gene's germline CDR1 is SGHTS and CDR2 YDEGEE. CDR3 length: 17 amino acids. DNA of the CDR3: TGTGCCAGCAACCGTGGACACGAGGGGGCATCCTACAATGAGCAGTTCTTC. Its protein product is CASNRGHEGASYNEQFF.

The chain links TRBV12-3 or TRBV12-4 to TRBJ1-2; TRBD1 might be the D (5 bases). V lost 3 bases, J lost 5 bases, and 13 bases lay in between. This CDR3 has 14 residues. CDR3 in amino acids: CASSFGASRYGYTF. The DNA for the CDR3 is TGTGCCAGCAGTTTCGGGGCCTCTAGGTATGGCTACACCTTC.

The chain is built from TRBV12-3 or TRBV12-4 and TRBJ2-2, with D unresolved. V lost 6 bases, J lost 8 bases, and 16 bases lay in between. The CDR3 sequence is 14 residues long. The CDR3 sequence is CASRGSAEEGELFF. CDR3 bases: TGTGCCAGCAGGGGTTCCGCAGAGGAAGGGGAGCTGTTTTTT.

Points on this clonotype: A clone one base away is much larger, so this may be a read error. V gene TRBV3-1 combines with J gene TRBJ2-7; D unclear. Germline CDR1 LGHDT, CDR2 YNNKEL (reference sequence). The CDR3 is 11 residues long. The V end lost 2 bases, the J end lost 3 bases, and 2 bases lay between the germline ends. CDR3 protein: CASSQRYEQYF. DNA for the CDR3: TGTGCCAGCAGCCAACGCTACGAGCAGTACTTC.

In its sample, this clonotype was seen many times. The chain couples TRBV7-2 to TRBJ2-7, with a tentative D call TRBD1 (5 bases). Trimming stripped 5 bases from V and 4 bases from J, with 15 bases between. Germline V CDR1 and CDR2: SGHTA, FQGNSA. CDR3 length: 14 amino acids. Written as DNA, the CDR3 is TGTGCCAGCAGCCCGCACCAGGGTGCGTACGAGCAGTACTTC. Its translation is CASSPHQGAYEQYF.

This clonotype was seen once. Written as DNA, the CDR3 is TGCAGTGTTTCGGGGGGGGGCACAGATACGCAGTATTTT. Amino acid sequence: CSVSGGGTDTQYF. The chain carries TRBV20-1 and TRBJ2-3, with 8 bases fitting TRBD2. Germline CDR1 DFQATT, CDR2 SNEGSKA (reference sequence). There are 13 residues in the CDR3. The V and J ends lost 7 bases and 1 base, in that order; junction bases with no gene match: 4.

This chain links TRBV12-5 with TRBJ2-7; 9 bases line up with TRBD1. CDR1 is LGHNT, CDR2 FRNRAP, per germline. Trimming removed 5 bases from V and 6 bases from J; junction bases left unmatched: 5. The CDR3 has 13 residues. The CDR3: CASGPTGGVEQYF. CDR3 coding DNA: TGTGCTAGTGGTCCTACAGGGGGCGTCGAGCAGTACTTC.

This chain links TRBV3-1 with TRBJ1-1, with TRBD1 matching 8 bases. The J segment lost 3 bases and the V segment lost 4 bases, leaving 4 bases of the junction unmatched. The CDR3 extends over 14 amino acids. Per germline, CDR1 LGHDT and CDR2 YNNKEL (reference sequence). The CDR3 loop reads CASSPTGGDTEAFF. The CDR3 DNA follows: TGTGCCAGCAGCCCCACAGGGGGGGACACTGAAGCTTTCTTT.

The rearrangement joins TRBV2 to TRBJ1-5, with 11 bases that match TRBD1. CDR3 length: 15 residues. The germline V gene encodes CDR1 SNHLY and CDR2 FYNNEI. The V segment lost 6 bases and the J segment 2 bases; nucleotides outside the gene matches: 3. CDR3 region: CASSADRGRNQPQHF. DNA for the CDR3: TGTGCCAGCAGCGCGGACAGGGGGCGCAATCAGCCCCAGCATTTT. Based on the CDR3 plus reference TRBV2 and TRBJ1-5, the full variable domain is EPEVTQTPSHQVTQMGQEVILRCVPISNHLYFYWYRQILGQKVEFLVSFYNNEISEKSEIFDDQFSVERPDGSNFTLKIRSTKLEDSAMYFCASSADRGRNQPQHFGDGTRLSIL.

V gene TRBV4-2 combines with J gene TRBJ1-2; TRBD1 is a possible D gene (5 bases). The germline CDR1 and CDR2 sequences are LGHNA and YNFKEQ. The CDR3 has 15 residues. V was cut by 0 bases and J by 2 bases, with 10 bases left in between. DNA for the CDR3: TGTGCCAGCAGCCAAGATCGCAGACAGAACTATGGCTACACCTTC. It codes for CASSQDRRQNYGYTF.

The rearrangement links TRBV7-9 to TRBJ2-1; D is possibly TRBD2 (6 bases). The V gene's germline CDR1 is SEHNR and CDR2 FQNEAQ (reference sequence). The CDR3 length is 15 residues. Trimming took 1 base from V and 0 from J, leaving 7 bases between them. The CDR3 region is CASSLGGDSYNEQFF. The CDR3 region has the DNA TGTGCCAGCAGCTTAGGCGGGGACTCCTACAATGAGCAGTTCTTC.

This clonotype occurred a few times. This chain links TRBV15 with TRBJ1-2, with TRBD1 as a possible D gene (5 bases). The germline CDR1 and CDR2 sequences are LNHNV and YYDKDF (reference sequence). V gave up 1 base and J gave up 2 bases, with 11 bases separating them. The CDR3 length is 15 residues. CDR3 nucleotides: TGTGCCACCAGCAGAGGTTGGACACGGAACTATGGCTACACCTTC. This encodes CATSRGWTRNYGYTF.